The text below deals with one T cell receptor beta chain. The sequenced fragment ends 3 residues before the CDR3 boundary, so the rest is inferred from the germline J gene. These data belong to a study of T cells in women clearing cervical HPV infection. The assay was immunoSEQ multiplex PCR, and TCRdb's table has in-frame clones only and misses some. The sample has 20,000 to 25,000 clones; the top ten hold approximately 9.8%. V gave up 3 bases and J gave up 4 bases; unmatched junction bases: 2. Germline loops: CDR1 DFQATT, CDR2 SNEGSKA (reference sequence). This CDR3 region has 13 residues. The sequenced sample was blood buffy coat. The TCR was taken from a woman aged 18-69 years with a cervical HPV16 infection that either progressed to CIN3+ or cleared (not recorded which). The chain uses TRBV20-1 and TRBJ2-5; 10 bases are a match to TRBD1. The CDR3 bases that were read are TGCAGTGCTAGGGACAGGGGGTTAGAGACC. Translating it yields CSARDRGLET. The CDR3 as a whole reads CSARDRGLETQYF.